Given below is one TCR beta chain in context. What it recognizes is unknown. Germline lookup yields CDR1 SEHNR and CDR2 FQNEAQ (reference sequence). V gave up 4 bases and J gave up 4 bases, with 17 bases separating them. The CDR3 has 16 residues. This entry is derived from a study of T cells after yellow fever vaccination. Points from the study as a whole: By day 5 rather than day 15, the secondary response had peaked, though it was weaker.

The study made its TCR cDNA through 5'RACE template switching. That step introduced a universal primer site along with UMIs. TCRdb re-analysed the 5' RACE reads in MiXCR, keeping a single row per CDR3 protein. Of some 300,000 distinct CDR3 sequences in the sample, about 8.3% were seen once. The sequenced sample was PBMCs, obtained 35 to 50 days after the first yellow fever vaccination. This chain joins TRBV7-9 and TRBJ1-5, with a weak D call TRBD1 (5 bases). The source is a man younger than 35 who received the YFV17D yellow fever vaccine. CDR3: CASSSGGLGRNQPQHF. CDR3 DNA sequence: TGTGCCAGCAGCTCGGGTGGGTTGGGGCGGAATCAGCCCCAGCATTTT.